Described below is a single T cell receptor beta chain sequence and its context. Its antigen remains undetermined. Base qualities are missing; no much larger clone stands one base away. The data stem from a study of shared clonotypes between healthy human individuals (dated by TCRdb to about 2020). With regard to the full study: Three men and a couple of women, aged 18 to 49 years, made up the cohort. For each donor, CD4 naive and CD4 memory were each given three plates, CD8 naive was given two plates, and CD8 memory was given one plate. The study deeply sequenced blood TCR repertoires of about 5 healthy adults to estimate repertoire size and the extent of clonotype sharing between individuals. To increase sequencing depth and limit assay-specific biases, TCR repertoire library preparation and sequencing were carried out by different laboratories using diverse techniques. Leukapheresis yielded between about 0.94 and 9 billion PBMCs per donor. Beyond this particular receptor, the publication reports: Larger estimated clonotype richness was generally found for naive subsets than for memory subsets. Because the study included only a small number of donors, the genetic and exposure-history diversity represented was limited. Even with the large sequencing depth, rarefaction of the sorted-subset datasets indicated that sequencing was incomplete. About 4.5% of naive CD4, roughly 3.6% of naive CD8, 2.3% of memory CD4, and approximately 0.39% of memory CD8 clonotypes were shared across a few donors. Higher generation probabilities were observed for clonotypes shared by all four sorted-subset donors than for non-shared clonotypes. Pairwise subsampling indicated that sequencing depth was expected to affect the degree of clonotype sharing among donors. Sampling was restricted to blood, and TCR repertoires in tissue are likely to differ from TCR repertoires in blood.

Donors were healthy HIV-negative adults with no recently reported acute infections or vaccinations. Only Caucasian adults living in Nashville, Tennessee, USA were represented among the donors. CD4+ T cells were enriched through magnetic negative selection, after which naive cells were positively selected on CD45RA and the remaining negative fraction served as the memory subset. After blood collection by leukapheresis, PBMCs were isolated using Ficoll-Histopaque density gradient centrifugation and then cryopreserved in the vapor phase of liquid nitrogen. Analytical flow cytometry was used to check the purity and quantity of each magnetically sorted T cell population. Genomic DNA was isolated from every sorted fraction and measured by UV absorbance on a Nanodrop 2000c. In the germline V gene (reference sequence), CDR1 corresponds to LNHNV and CDR2 to YYDKDF. The trim is 1 base for V and 3 bases for J, with a gap of 10 bases between the germline ends. From cysteine to phenylalanine, the CDR3 is 15 amino acids long. The sequence is cut down to CDR3 DNA, 45 bases in frame from base 1.

Using the deep immunoSEQ assay, TCR CDR3 regions were amplified from genomic DNA by multiplex PCR. Extracted genomic DNA from each cell subset was spread evenly across all wells of several immunoSEQ 96-well plates, with each plate serving as a replicate. For sorted subsets, roughly 200 ng of genomic DNA, equivalent to roughly 30,000 T cell genomes, went into each replicate PCR. Purified libraries were measured with a Qubit 3.0 fluorometer, size-checked on a Bioanalyzer 2100, and measured again with the KAPA Library Quantification kit. Every immunoSEQ 96-well plate was sequenced on a separate single-read 150-cycle Illumina NextSeq 550 flow cell. In the authors' own workflow: Because the immunoSEQ output included only junctional sequences and no quality scores, the filtering could not be the same as the filtering used for full-length reads. To assign V/J genes and CDR3, sequences were annotated using PyIR, a Python wrapper for IgBLAST v1.9, with IMGT germline references. Reads were removed for weak V/J assignments (E-value above 1e-6), missing CDR3, stop codons, out-of-frame junctions, or ambiguous translated residues. V3J clonotypes were defined by identical inferred V gene, J gene, and CDR3 amino acid sequence. Percentage overlap between repertoires was calculated by dividing the number of shared unique clonotypes by the size of the smaller repertoire. RTK rarefaction, the Chao1 estimator, and Recon v2.1 estimates of unobserved clonotypes were used to assess repertoire richness. Generation probabilities were computed with OLGA for all TCRbeta clonotypes obtained by the gDNA method from several donors. This is the immuneACCESS table as TCRdb keeps it, with only in-frame sequences that have V and J called. A part of the clones is gone; compared with another copy, unresolved V genes explain less than half, and the rest is unexplained. The V and J calls and clone size were taken over from that table, and D and trimming were inferred from the DNA. This sample has hundreds of thousands of clones in its table, and 90% to 97% of those were observed once. The biggest ten clones account for approximately 0.062% of the sample.

The clonotype originates from a woman aged 25 to 39 in good health. Source material: naive CD4+ T cells sorted from blood. The sample's cell subset or site label, in plain terms: CD45RA+ positively selected. In this chain, TRBV15 is recombined with TRBJ2-1, with the D call perhaps TRBD1 or TRBD2, as 5 bases match in each case. The CDR3 sequence is CATSRGVGDYNEQFF. The DNA sequence is TGTGCCACCAGCAGAGGAGTGGGGGACTACAATGAGCAGTTCTTC.